The 28 T cell receptor beta chains in this list originate from one sample, sequenced in a study of lymphopenia after photon versus proton radiotherapy. The method was immunoSEQ multiplex PCR; TCRdb's version includes in-frame clones alone and lacks a portion of them. The table shows 10,000 to 15,000 clones, with about 85% occurring only once. The sequences come from peripheral blood, collected from a patient treated with photon-based radiotherapy. The receptors here all came from a man between 60 and 75 years old with pancreatic cancer.

The chain links TRBV27 to TRBJ1-2; tentative D call: TRBD1 (6 bases). V dropped 8 bases and J dropped 7 bases, with 20 bases sitting between them. Germline loops: CDR1 MNHEY, CDR2 SMNVEV (reference sequence). The CDR3 sequence is 14 residues long. The CDR3 coding sequence is TGTGCCAGCTGTCCTACACGGGGCAGGGGTGGCTACACCTTC. It codes for CASCPTRGRGGYTF.

The sample holds one count of this clone. The chain combines TRBV7-9 with TRBJ2-7; unclear D gene. V was shortened by 0 bases and J by 3 bases, with 6 bases between the two germline ends. Looked up from germline, CDR1 is SEHNR and CDR2 is FQNEAQ (reference sequence). CDR3 length equals 13 residues. CDR3 residues: CASSLAGYYEQYF. In DNA, the CDR3 is TGTGCCAGCAGCTTAGCAGGCTACTACGAGCAGTACTTC.

This chain uses TRBV9 with TRBJ1-2; 7 bases are shared with TRBD1. J gave up 5 bases and V 0 bases, and 4 bases lay outside the gene matches. The CDR3 length is 14 residues. Per germline, CDR1 SGDLS and CDR2 YYNGEE. CDR3 coding DNA: TGTGCCAGCAGCGTAGAGGCAGGGGGGTATGGCTACACCTTC. Translated: CASSVEAGGYGYTF.

The rearrangement joins TRBV10-2 to TRBJ2-4, with 7 bases fitting TRBD2. Germline CDR1 is WSHSY and CDR2 is SAAADI. V dropped 3 bases and J dropped 6; count of bases not matched to a gene: 2. The length of the CDR3 is 13 residues. CDR3 region: CASSETSANIQYF. For the CDR3, the DNA is TGCGCCAGCAGTGAAACTAGCGCAAACATTCAGTACTTC.

This clone turned up a few times. The chain couples TRBV19 to TRBJ1-1, with D hard to call. The V end lost 6 bases, the J end lost 3 bases, and 8 bases lay between the germline ends. CDR3 length: 12 amino acids. CDR1 LNHDA and CDR2 SQIVND come from the germline V gene (reference sequence). CDR3 DNA: TGTGCCAGTAGGAAATTCGACACTGAAGCTTTCTTT. Its protein product is CASRKFDTEAFF.

This rearrangement joins TRBV6-5 to TRBJ1-5; D is uncertain. This CDR3 has 14 residues. V shed 2 bases and J shed 0 bases, with 5 bases lying between them. Germline V gene data show CDR1 as MNHEY and CDR2 as SVGAGI. The DNA of the CDR3 is TGTGCCAGCAGTTACGTTAATAGCAATCAGCCCCAGCATTTT. Protein product: CASSYVNSNQPQHF.

This chain joins TRBV29-1 and TRBJ2-7, with D unresolved. CDR1 is SQVTM and CDR2 is ANQGSEA in the germline V gene. This CDR3 region has 18 residues. Between the trimmed V and J ends, which lost 4 bases and 1 base, there was a span of 26 bases. This CDR3 reads CSVVFGLIRAKGSYEQYF. DNA of the CDR3: TGCAGCGTTGTTTTTGGGTTGATACGGGCTAAAGGGTCCTACGAGCAGTACTTC.

V gene TRBV6-5 combines with J gene TRBJ2-7; 8 bases align to TRBD1. V shed 0 bases and J 6 bases; nucleotides not matched to a gene: 4. From germline, CDR1 is MNHEY and CDR2 SVGAGI. The CDR3 extends over 14 amino acids. The CDR3 sequence is CASSYSGTGGEQYF. The CDR3 nucleotides read TGTGCCAGCAGTTACTCCGGGACAGGCGGCGAGCAGTACTTC.

The chain has TRBV4-3 and TRBJ1-4, with 10 nucleotides matching TRBD1. Unmatched junction bases numbered 3, after V lost 1 base and J lost 7 bases. The length of the CDR3 is 15 residues. Germline V gene lookup returns CDR1 LGHNA and CDR2 YSLEER. The CDR3 bases are TGCGCCAGCAGCCAAGGGCGGACAGGGGGTGAAAAACTGTTTTTT. Residues: CASSQGRTGGEKLFF.

This chain uses TRBV6-5 with TRBJ1-4; D is uncertain. This CDR3 is built from 15 residues. V lost 5 bases and J lost 8, with 18 bases in between. Germline V lookup: CDR1 MNHEY, CDR2 SVGAGI. The CDR3 sequence: CASSPVGTTGEKLFF. The DNA of the CDR3 is TGTGCCAGCAGTCCCGTGGGAACCACCGGGGAAAAACTGTTTTTT.

The CDR3 DNA follows: TGTGCCAGCAGTTACGGGACAGGGAGCTCCTACGAGCAGTACTTC. This encodes CASSYGTGSSYEQYF. The chain uses TRBV6-5 and TRBJ2-7; 9 bases line up with TRBD1. The CDR3 runs to 15 residues. CDR1 and CDR2 (germline): MNHEY, SVGAGI. V lost 2 bases, J lost 0 bases, and 2 bases stayed unmatched.

This chain connects TRBV5-4 to TRBJ1-2, with D possibly TRBD1 on 6 matching bases. Per germline, CDR1 SGHNT and CDR2 YYREEE (reference sequence). The CDR3 covers 15 residues. Trimming shortened V by 0 bases and J by 2 bases, and 11 bases separated the two germline ends. As DNA, the CDR3 is TGTGCCAGCAGCTTGGCGGGACATCAAAACTATGGCTACACCTTC. As protein: CASSLAGHQNYGYTF.

This chain connects TRBV4-3 to TRBJ2-1, with 7 bases identical to TRBD2. V dropped 0 bases and J dropped 3; count of bases not matched to a gene: 11. Germline lookup yields CDR1 LGHNA and CDR2 YSLEER. CDR3 length equals 18 residues. Written as DNA, the CDR3 is TGCGCCAGCAGCCAAGAAGAACAGCGGGGCTTACTCTACAATGAGCAGTTCTTC. It specifies CASSQEEQRGLLYNEQFF.

This sequence joins TRBV15 and TRBJ1-6; D unresolved. Germline V lookup: CDR1 LNHNV, CDR2 YYDKDF (reference sequence). The CDR3 loop spans 14 amino acids. V was clipped by 7 bases and J by 0 bases, with 7 bases between them. In nucleotides, the CDR3 is TGTGCCACCACGAGGAGCTCCTATAATTCACCCCTCCACTTT. It encodes CATTRSSYNSPLHF.

This chain uses TRBV7-6 with TRBJ2-2, with unresolved D. V lost 1 base and J 1 base, leaving 7 bases between the germline ends. The CDR3 runs 15 residues. Germline V gene sequence: CDR1 SGHVS, CDR2 FNYEAQ. DNA for the CDR3: TGTGCCAGCAGCTTAGTCAGGAAGAACACCGGGGAGCTGTTTTTT. It specifies CASSLVRKNTGELFF.

The table lists this clone with a few counts. J is TRBJ1-1 and V is TRBV5-6; no firm D call. V lost 3 bases and J lost 4, with 7 bases in between. This CDR3 spans 12 amino acids. The germline CDR1 and CDR2 sequences are SGHDT and YYEEEE. The CDR3 DNA reads TGTGCCAGCAGCTCATTTTCCACTGAAGCTTTCTTT. This sequence encodes CASSSFSTEAFF.

The table lists this clone with a count of one. The rearrangement links TRBV6-5 to TRBJ2-5, with D maybe TRBD1 (5 bases). This CDR3 contains 15 residues. Trimming cost V 0 bases and J 6 bases, with 14 bases left between them. Germline CDR1 MNHEY, CDR2 SVGAGI. DNA for the CDR3: TGTGCCAGCAGTTACTCGAAAGGGGCAACGAAGACCCAGTACTTC. This sequence encodes CASSYSKGATKTQYF.

The chain couples TRBV7-2 to TRBJ1-5; the D gene is possibly TRBD1 (5 bases). The ends were cut back, 5 bases at V and 9 bases at J, with 11 bases in the middle. The V gene's germline CDR1 is SGHTA and CDR2 FQGNSA. The CDR3 loop spans 12 amino acids. The CDR3 is CASSPRRGPQHF. The CDR3 DNA is TGTGCCAGCAGCCCCCGTAGGGGGCCCCAGCATTTT. Complete variable domain (other parts from reference TRBV7-2 and TRBJ1-5): GAGVSQSPSNKVTEKGKDVELRCDPISGHTALYWYRQSLGQGLEFLIYFQGNSAPDKSGLPSDRFSAERTGGSVSTLTIQRTQQEDSAVYLCASSPRRGPQHFGDGTRLSIL.

The rearrangement joins TRBV2 to TRBJ1-1; D is uncertain. V lost 2 bases and J 0 bases, leaving 1 base between the germline ends. Germline CDR1 and CDR2: SNHLY and FYNNEI. The CDR3 spans 12 residues. Here the CDR3 reads CASSELNTEAFF. DNA of the CDR3: TGTGCCAGCAGTGAATTGAACACTGAAGCTTTCTTT.

There are a few counts of this clone. The chain couples TRBV7-3 to TRBJ1-1; D not certain. Germline CDR1 is SGHTA and CDR2 is FQGTGA. The CDR3 covers 14 residues. V dropped 4 bases and J dropped 1 base, with 10 bases sitting between them. The CDR3: CASSSDGPNTEAFF. The CDR3 coding sequence is TGTGCCAGCAGCTCCGACGGTCCGAACACTGAAGCTTTCTTT. The full variable domain, completed using reference TRBV7-3 and TRBJ1-1, is GAGVSQTPSNKVTEKGKYVELRCDPISGHTALYWYRQSLGQGPEFLIYFQGTGAADDSGLPNDRFFAVRPEGSVSTLKIQRTERGDSAVYLCASSSDGPNTEAFFGQGTRLTVV.

This chain joins TRBV6-6 and TRBJ1-1, with D possibly matching TRBD1 (5 bases). Germline CDR1 MNHNY, CDR2 SVGAGI (reference sequence). The CDR3 extends over 14 amino acids. The V gene lost 4 bases and the J gene lost 5 bases, with 14 bases spanning the gap. The CDR3 DNA follows: TGTGCCAGCAGTTCCCGGCGTGGGGGGACTGAAGCTTTCTTT. Protein product: CASSSRRGGTEAFF.

The chain uses TRBV6-5 and TRBJ1-1; unclear D gene. The germline gives CDR1 MNHEY, CDR2 SVGAGI. The CDR3 totals 13 residues. V was shortened by 4 bases and J by 0 bases, with 6 bases between the two germline ends. Written as DNA, the CDR3 is TGTGCCAGCAGTTTAAGATTGAACACTGAAGCTTTCTTT. It codes for CASSLRLNTEAFF.

This chain joins TRBV7-2 and TRBJ2-5, with 8 bases lining up with TRBD2. CDR3 length: 18 amino acids. With V trimmed by 1 base and J by 5 bases, 15 bases remained unmatched. Germline-derived CDR1 and CDR2 are SGHTA and FQGNSA. CDR3 protein: CASSLEFAVSGVGETQYF. The CDR3 DNA follows: TGTGCCAGCAGCTTAGAATTCGCGGTTAGCGGGGTTGGGGAGACCCAGTACTTC.

The chain has TRBV5-4 and TRBJ1-3; D remains ambiguous. V dropped 4 bases and J dropped 3 bases, with 8 bases sitting between them. The germline V gene encodes CDR1 SGHNT and CDR2 YYREEE (reference sequence). CDR3 size: 13 residues. The CDR3 nucleotides read TGTGCCAGCAGCCCGGACCTTGGAAACACCATATATTTT. Protein product: CASSPDLGNTIYF.

This chain uses TRBV18 with TRBJ2-7; D possibly matches TRBD1 or TRBD2 (5 bases each). The CDR3 contains 15 residues. V dropped 4 bases and J dropped 0 bases, with 13 bases sitting between them. Germline lookup yields CDR1 KGHSH and CDR2 LQKENI. This CDR3 is CASSRLGTGSYEQYF. CDR3 in DNA: TGTGCCAGCTCACGCCTCGGGACGGGCTCCTACGAGCAGTACTTC.

The gene calls are TRBV2 and TRBJ2-3; a weak D match, TRBD2 (5 bases). The CDR3 totals 15 residues. Germline V gives CDR1 SNHLY, CDR2 FYNNEI. V lost 5 bases, J lost 8 bases, and 20 bases lay in between. CDR3 in DNA: TGTGCCAGCAGTCAAAACGGGGTGCTGGGTGGTACGCAGTATTTT. Amino acids: CASSQNGVLGGTQYF.

The gene calls are TRBV4-2 and TRBJ1-1; D ambiguous. CDR1 and CDR2 (germline): LGHNA, YNFKEQ. Deletions cut 1 base from V and 8 bases from J, with 8 bases between. The length of the CDR3 is 12 residues. This CDR3 is CASSQVFGEAFF. The CDR3 DNA sequence: TGTGCCAGCAGCCAAGTATTCGGGGAAGCTTTCTTT.

V usage is TRBV9 and J usage is TRBJ1-2, with D tentatively TRBD1 (6 bases). Trimming removed 0 bases at V and 5 bases at J, with 20 bases between. Germline assignment: CDR1 SGDLS and CDR2 YYNGEE. CDR3 length: 17 amino acids. The CDR3 sequence is CASSVEGTGNGYYGYTF. As DNA, the CDR3 is TGTGCCAGCAGCGTAGAAGGAACAGGGAATGGCTATTATGGCTACACCTTC.